The 19 T cell receptor beta chains reported below all come from one sample, sequenced in a study of blood T cells in healthy people across ages. A sample-barcoded 5' primer and a J-beta primer mix were used in a second PCR of about 7 to 11 cycles. TCRdb re-analysed the 5' RACE reads in MiXCR, keeping a single row per CDR3 protein. Seen here are around 1,000,000 distinct CDR3 sequences, almost 25% observed once, and the top ten hold less than 0.75%. These data were likewise used in another study, on T cells of mothers and their children.

Sequencing was done on a sample of blood. These receptors all stem from a girl aged 2 to 9 in good health.

The chain combines TRBV9 with TRBJ1-3, with 7 bases identical to TRBD1. This CDR3 comprises 16 residues. The trim removed 4 bases at V and 0 bases at J, leaving 7 bases unmatched. Germline V CDR1 and CDR2: SGDLS, YYNGEE. CDR3 residues: CASSPEQGRSGNTIYF. The DNA for the CDR3 is TGTGCCAGCAGCCCCGAACAGGGGCGCTCTGGAAACACCATATATTTT.

This clonotype appeared a few times. The V gene is TRBV20-1, the J gene TRBJ1-5; maybe TRBD1 (6 bases). The germline gives CDR1 DFQATT, CDR2 SNEGSKA (reference sequence). The V and J ends lost 0 bases and 4 bases respectively, with 13 bases between them. There are 15 residues in the CDR3. The DNA for the CDR3 is TGCAGTGCTAGAGATCAGGGGTTACTTAATCAGCCCCAGCATTTT. Translated: CSARDQGLLNQPQHF.

V and J are TRBV12-3 or TRBV12-4 and TRBJ1-5, with a weak D call TRBD1 (5 bases). This CDR3 has 15 residues. Deletions cut 5 bases from V and 2 bases from J, with 13 bases between. The DNA of the CDR3 is TGTGCCAGCAGTCGCAGGGAACTGGGCAATCAGCCCCAGCATTTT. It codes for CASSRRELGNQPQHF.

The rearrangement uses TRBV20-1 and TRBJ2-5; D ambiguous. CDR1 and CDR2 from the germline V gene are DFQATT and SNEGSKA (reference sequence). V lost 2 bases, J lost 4 bases, and 11 bases lay in between. The CDR3 extends over 13 amino acids. The DNA of the CDR3 is TGCAGTGCTAGACTCGAAGCCCCAGAGACCCAGTACTTC. It codes for CSARLEAPETQYF.

There are a few counts of this clonotype. CDR3 protein: CSVEVLGALGETQYF. DNA of the CDR3: TGCAGCGTTGAAGTGCTGGGGGCGCTGGGGGAGACCCAGTACTTC. This rearrangement joins TRBV29-1 to TRBJ2-5, with D possibly matching TRBD1 (6 bases). Germline assignment: CDR1 SQVTM and CDR2 ANQGSEA. This CDR3 spans 15 amino acids. V was trimmed by 1 base and J by 5 bases, leaving 17 bases between them.

The J gene is TRBJ2-5, the V gene TRBV11-2; no reliable D call. The J call is in doubt because the DNA end fits TRBJ2-1 better. Germline CDR1 is SGHAT and CDR2 is FQNNGV. The CDR3 consists of 11 residues. The CDR3 region is CASSLDEEQFF. The CDR3 nucleotides read TGTGCCAGCAGCTTAGATGAGGAGCAGTTCTTC.

The chain combines TRBV4-1 with TRBJ2-1, with 8 positions matching TRBD2. V gave up 3 bases and J gave up 10 bases; unmatched junction bases: 8. There are 14 residues in the CDR3. CDR1 is MGHRA, CDR2 YSYEKL, per germline. CDR3 protein: CASSQTGTSREQFF. CDR3 nucleotide sequence: TGCGCCAGCAGCCAGACCGGGACTAGTCGAGAGCAGTTCTTC.

This clonotype was counted only a few times. The gene calls are TRBV10-3 and TRBJ2-5; D remains unclear. Germline CDR1 reads ENHRY; CDR2 reads SYGVKD. The V gene lost 0 bases and the J gene lost 5 bases, with 7 bases spanning the gap. The CDR3 runs to 13 residues. CDR3 sequence (DNA): TGTGCCATCAGTGAGTCGGTGCTGGAGACCCAGTACTTC. Translated, it gives CAISESVLETQYF.

The chain recombines TRBV29-1 with TRBJ2-1; either TRBD1 or TRBD2 may fit D (5 bases each). V gave up 7 bases and J gave up 10 bases, with 26 bases separating them. CDR3 length: 15 residues. The V gene's germline CDR1 is SQVTM and CDR2 ANQGSEA. CDR3 protein: CSAVLGVSRSGEQFF. In DNA, the CDR3 is TGCAGCGCCGTCTTGGGGGTTAGCCGAAGCGGAGAGCAGTTCTTC.

This rearrangement joins TRBV19 to TRBJ2-3; tentative D call: TRBD2 (5 bases). This CDR3 contains 14 residues. V was cut by 7 bases and J by 2 bases, with 13 bases left in between. Germline CDR1 is LNHDA and CDR2 is SQIVND (reference sequence). The CDR3 DNA sequence: TGTGCCAGTAAGCCGCTAGCAGCCACAGATACGCAGTATTTT. It encodes CASKPLAATDTQYF. Using reference TRBV19 and TRBJ2-3 for the parts outside the CDR3, the full variable domain is DGGITQSPKYLFRKEGQNVTLSCEQNLNHDAMYWYRQDPGQGLRLIYYSQIVNDFQKGDIAEGYSVSREKKESFPLTVTSAQKNPTAFYLCASKPLAATDTQYFGPGTRLTVL.

The J gene is TRBJ2-7, the V gene TRBV29-1, with 8 nucleotides matching TRBD2. Looked up from germline, CDR1 is SQVTM and CDR2 is ANQGSEA. J gave up 4 bases and V 6 bases, and 14 bases lay outside the gene matches. The CDR3 runs 15 residues. The CDR3 region has the DNA TGCAGCGTACCGGGTGGGGCGGGAGGATCATACGAGCAGTACTTC. Residues: CSVPGGAGGSYEQYF.

The J gene is TRBJ1-2, the V gene TRBV5-1, with 8 bases lining up with TRBD1. CDR1 SGHRS and CDR2 YFSETQ come from the germline V gene. The V gene end was trimmed by 0 bases and the J gene end by 6 bases; junction bases not matched to a gene: 4. This CDR3 spans 14 amino acids. The DNA of the CDR3 is TGCGCCAGCAGCTTGGTAGGACAGGGCGATGGCTACACCTTC. Its translation: CASSLVGQGDGYTF.

V gene TRBV7-3 combines with J gene TRBJ1-6, with 7 positions matching TRBD1. The junction had 7 bases not matched to a gene; V was cut back by 6 bases and J by 8 bases. Per germline, CDR1 SGHTA and CDR2 FQGTGA. This CDR3 comprises 14 residues. As DNA, the CDR3 is TGTGCCAGCAGTCCAACAGGGGAGGATTCACCCCTCCACTTT. Translating gives CASSPTGEDSPLHF.

The chain is built from TRBV4-1 and TRBJ2-7, with D possibly being TRBD1 (5 bases). This CDR3 contains 14 residues. V dropped 1 base and J dropped 8 bases, with 15 bases sitting between them. Germline V lookup: CDR1 MGHRA, CDR2 YSYEKL. For the CDR3, the DNA is TGCGCCAGCAGCCAAGCGGACACCTCGCCTCAGCAGTACTTC. Protein sequence: CASSQADTSPQQYF.

The sample holds one count of this clonotype. The gene calls are TRBV9 and TRBJ2-1; TRBD2 is a possible D gene (7 bases). The V end lost 0 bases, the J end lost 4 bases, and 11 bases lay between the germline ends. This CDR3 comprises 15 residues. CDR1 is SGDLS and CDR2 is YYNGEE in the germline V gene. CDR3 residues: CASSVEGGDYNEQFF. The DNA for the CDR3 is TGTGCCAGCAGCGTAGAGGGGGGGGATTACAATGAGCAGTTCTTC.

There are a few counts of this clonotype. This rearrangement joins TRBV11-2 to TRBJ1-1; D gene uncertain. The V gene's germline CDR1 is SGHAT and CDR2 FQNNGV. This CDR3 contains 13 residues. Trimming took off 5 bases at V and 6 bases at J, with 13 bases between the two ends. In DNA, the CDR3 is TGTGCCAGCAGCCCCCTATATGGCTCTGAAGCTTTCTTT. This translates into CASSPLYGSEAFF.

V and J are TRBV7-9 and TRBJ1-6, with D possibly TRBD1 on 5 matching bases. CDR1 is SEHNR and CDR2 is FQNEAQ in the germline V gene (reference sequence). The V gene lost 5 bases and the J gene lost 6 bases, with 11 bases spanning the gap. The CDR3 runs 14 residues. In DNA, the CDR3 is TGTGCCAGCAGCGGGGGGAGCCTTAATTCACCCCTCCACTTT. This translates into CASSGGSLNSPLHF.

This clonotype has more than one count but fewer than ten. V is TRBV29-1 and J is TRBJ1-2; no clear D. Trimming cost V 7 bases and J 5 bases, with 11 bases left between them. The CDR3 consists of 11 residues. Germline lookup yields CDR1 SQVTM and CDR2 ANQGSEA. The CDR3 DNA reads as TGCAGCGCCGGAACAGCTTATGGCTACACCTTC. Translation gives CSAGTAYGYTF.

The sample holds one count of this clonotype. V usage is TRBV18 and J usage is TRBJ1-4; 9 bases fit TRBD1. CDR3 length: 14 residues. Germline CDR1 and CDR2: KGHSH and LQKENI. With V trimmed by 4 bases and J by 8 bases, 5 bases remained unmatched. DNA of the CDR3: TGTGCCAGCTCACGAGGACAGGGGAAGGAAAAACTGTTTTTT. Its translation: CASSRGQGKEKLFF.